These 14 T cell receptor beta chains were sequenced from one sample in a study of cytomegalovirus exposure and HLA in healthy donors. This PCR relied on a set of 60 Vbeta primers and 13 Jbeta primers. Using immunoSEQ multiplex PCR, the repertoire was profiled, and TCRdb retains in-frame clones only, with some absent. The sample lists roughly 100,000 clones, 15% occurring once. Sequences were obtained from PBMCs. These receptors came from a female donor in good health and CMV-seronegative.

This clone has more than one count but fewer than ten. This CDR3 reads CASSYVGTGAQEAFF. The CDR3 bases are TGTGCCAGCAGTTATGTCGGGACAGGAGCACAAGAAGCTTTCTTT. The chain combines TRBV6-5 with TRBJ1-1; 8 nucleotides line up with TRBD1. The CDR3 is 15 amino acids. CDR1 MNHEY and CDR2 SVGAGI come from the germline V gene. Trimming at V came to 3 bases and at J to 8 bases, leaving 11 bases not matched to a gene.

J is TRBJ1-2 and V is TRBV13; D perhaps matches TRBD1 (6 bases). This CDR3 has 13 amino acids. CDR1 and CDR2 (germline): PRHDT, FYEKMQ (reference sequence). With 8 bases removed from V and 4 bases from J, the gap between germline ends came to 14 bases. The CDR3 DNA reads as TGTGCCAGCGAGGGGGTAGGAGGCTATGGCTACACCTTC. Translation gives CASEGVGGYGYTF.

This clone was seen a handful of times. The chain has TRBV27 and TRBJ2-5; D uncertain. The germline V gene has CDR1 MNHEY and CDR2 SMNVEV (reference sequence). V gave up 1 base and J gave up 0 bases, with 6 bases separating them. The CDR3 covers 14 residues. The chain's CDR3 is CASSLLLDQETQYF. CDR3 DNA: TGTGCCAGCAGTTTATTGCTAGACCAAGAGACCCAGTACTTC.

The V gene is TRBV29-1, the J gene TRBJ2-1, with a possible D match to TRBD2 (6 bases). Germline V gives CDR1 SQVTM, CDR2 ANQGSEA. Trimming took 5 bases from V and 0 from J, leaving 17 bases between them. This CDR3 region has 16 residues. The CDR3 DNA reads TGCAGCGTTCCCTCGGGACTCCTTAGCTCCTACAATGAGCAGTTCTTC. This sequence encodes CSVPSGLLSSYNEQFF.

This clone has just a few counts. The chain joins TRBV2 to TRBJ1-3; perhaps TRBD1 as D (5 bases). There are 14 residues in the CDR3. With 5 bases removed from V and 9 bases from J, the gap between germline ends came to 17 bases. Per the germline V gene, CDR1 is SNHLY and CDR2 is FYNNEI. CDR3 sequence (DNA): TGTGCCAGCAGTTACAGGTCTCGGGAGGCCACCATATATTTT. Translating gives CASSYRSREATIYF.

This clone has a handful of counts. The genes are TRBV14 and TRBJ2-7, with D unresolved. V gave up 4 bases and J gave up 1 base, with 5 bases separating them. Germline CDR1 reads SGHDN; CDR2 reads FVKESK. The CDR3 sequence is 12 residues long. The CDR3 region is CASSRNSYEQYF. CDR3 nucleotide sequence: TGTGCCAGCAGCCGTAATTCCTACGAGCAGTACTTC.

This clone was found a few times. This rearrangement joins TRBV5-1 to TRBJ2-1; possibly TRBD1 for D (6 bases). The V end was cut by 0 bases, the J end by 6 bases, with 10 bases between. Germline loops: CDR1 SGHRS, CDR2 YFSETQ. The CDR3 runs to 14 residues. The CDR3 DNA sequence: TGCGCCAGCAGCTTGGATCTAGGGGGCAATGAGCAGTTCTTC. Encoded protein: CASSLDLGGNEQFF.

This clone was detected a few times. The gene calls are TRBV4-3 and TRBJ2-3, with a possible D match to TRBD2 (7 bases). V lost 4 bases and J lost 8, with 22 bases in between. The CDR3 sequence is 16 residues long. CDR1 and CDR2 (germline): LGHNA, YSLEER. This chain's CDR3 is CASSPRGGGSLGTQYF. The CDR3 DNA is TGCGCCAGCAGCCCCCGAGGGGGAGGGAGCCTAGGTACGCAGTATTTT.

This clone came up a few times. In DNA, the CDR3 is TGTGCCAGCAGTTTACCAGGGTTGACCGGGGAGCTGTTTTTT. Its translation is CASSLPGLTGELFF. The rearrangement joins TRBV28 to TRBJ2-2; the D gene is possibly TRBD1 (5 bases). CDR1 MDHEN and CDR2 SYDVKM come from the germline V gene. The CDR3 extends over 14 amino acids. The V and J ends lost 2 bases and 5 bases respectively, with 9 bases between them. Variable domain in full (rest from reference TRBV28 and TRBJ2-2): DVKVTQSSRYLVKRTGEKVFLECVQDMDHENMFWYRQDPGLGLRLIYFSYDVKMKEKGDIPEGYSVSREKKERFSLILESASTNQTSMYLCASSLPGLTGELFFGEGSRLTVL.

This clone has just a few counts. The V call is TRBV4-3, the J call TRBJ1-6; 9 bases agree with TRBD1. The CDR3 loop spans 15 amino acids. Trimming at V came to 0 bases and at J to 9 bases, leaving 3 bases not matched to a gene. Looked up from germline, CDR1 is LGHNA and CDR2 is YSLEER. CDR3 protein: CASSQDRQGGSPLHF. CDR3 sequence (DNA): TGCGCCAGCAGCCAAGATAGACAGGGGGGTTCACCCCTCCACTTT.

The chain has TRBV4-1 and TRBJ2-1; D is unresolved. Germline values: CDR1 MGHRA, CDR2 YSYEKL. The CDR3 is 15 amino acids. Trimming took 1 base from V and 0 from J, leaving 7 bases between them. The CDR3 reads CASSQGPSSYNEQFF. CDR3 nucleotides: TGCGCCAGCAGCCAAGGCCCTAGCTCCTACAATGAGCAGTTCTTC.

This chain joins TRBV28 and TRBJ1-2; no reliable D call. This CDR3 has 15 residues. The germline V gene encodes CDR1 MDHEN and CDR2 SYDVKM. V was trimmed by 2 bases and J by 1 base, leaving 11 bases between them. The CDR3 region is CASSLNRFFNYGYTF. In DNA form, the CDR3 reads TGTGCCAGCAGTTTAAACAGATTCTTTAACTATGGCTACACCTTC.

This sequence joins TRBV28 and TRBJ2-5, with D maybe TRBD1 (6 bases). Germline V gives CDR1 MDHEN, CDR2 SYDVKM. The ends were cut back, 8 bases at V and 2 bases at J, with 18 bases in the middle. The CDR3 runs to 15 residues. The CDR3 region is CASDSPGAPQETQYF. Here the CDR3 DNA reads TGTGCCAGCGATAGTCCAGGGGCCCCTCAAGAGACCCAGTACTTC.

This clone has only a few counts. This chain connects TRBV6-4 to TRBJ2-5, with 7 bases that match TRBD2. Germline assignment: CDR1 MRHNA and CDR2 SNTAGT. Unmatched junction bases numbered 0, after V lost 6 bases and J lost 5 bases. The CDR3 is 11 residues long. The CDR3 nucleotides read TGTGCCAGCAGGGGGGGGGAGACCCAGTACTTC. It encodes CASRGGETQYF.